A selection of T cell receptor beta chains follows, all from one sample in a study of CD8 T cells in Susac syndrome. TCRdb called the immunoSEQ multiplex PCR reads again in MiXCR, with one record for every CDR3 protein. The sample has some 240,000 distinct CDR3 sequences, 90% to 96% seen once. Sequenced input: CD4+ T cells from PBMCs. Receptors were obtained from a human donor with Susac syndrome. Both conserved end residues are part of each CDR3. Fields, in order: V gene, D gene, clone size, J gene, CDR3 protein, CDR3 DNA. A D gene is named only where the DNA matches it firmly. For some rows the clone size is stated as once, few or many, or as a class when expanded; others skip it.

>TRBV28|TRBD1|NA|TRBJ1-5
CASSLQGQGDYQPQHF
TGTGCCAGCTCTCTCCAGGGACAGGGTGACTATCAGCCCCAGCATTTT
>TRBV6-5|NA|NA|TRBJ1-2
CASSFVGGGYTF
TGTGCCAGCAGTTTCGTGGGCGGCGGCTACACCTTC
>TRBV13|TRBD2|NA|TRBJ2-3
CASIFSGTSTDTQYF
TGTGCCAGCATTTTTAGCGGGACTAGCACAGATACGCAGTATTTT
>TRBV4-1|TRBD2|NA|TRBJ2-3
CASIPSSGSTDTQYF
TGCGCCAGCATTCCCTCTAGCGGGAGCACAGATACGCAGTATTTT
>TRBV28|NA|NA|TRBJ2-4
CASSPSDRNLAKNIQYF
TGTGCCAGCAGCCCCAGCGACAGAAACTTAGCCAAAAACATTCAGTACTTC
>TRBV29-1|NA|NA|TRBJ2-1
CSYDSLGAHNEQFF
TGCAGCTATGACAGTTTAGGAGCCCACAATGAGCAGTTCTTC
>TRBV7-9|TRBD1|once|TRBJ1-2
CAETGAYGYTF
TGTGCCGAAACAGGGGCCTATGGCTACACCTTC
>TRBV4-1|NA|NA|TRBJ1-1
CASSQTRGRVINTEAFF
TGCGCCAGCAGCCAAACCAGGGGCAGGGTGATAAACACTGAAGCTTTCTTT
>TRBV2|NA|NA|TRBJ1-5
CASRQGLSNQPQHF
TGTGCCAGCAGACAGGGATTGAGCAATCAGCCCCAGCATTTT
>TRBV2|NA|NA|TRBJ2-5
CASRGLGETQYF
TGTGCCAGCAGAGGGTTGGGGGAGACCCAGTACTTC
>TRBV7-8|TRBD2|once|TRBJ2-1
CASSLVQAGGHEQFF
TGTGCCAGCAGCTTAGTCCAAGCGGGAGGGCATGAGCAGTTCTTC
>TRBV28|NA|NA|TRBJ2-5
CASRLLETQYF
TGTGCCAGCAGACTACTGGAGACCCAGTACTTC
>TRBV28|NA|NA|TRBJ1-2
CASGTQYGYTF
TGTGCCAGCGGGACACAGTATGGCTACACCTTC
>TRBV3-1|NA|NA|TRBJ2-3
CASSLDSYTDTQYF
TGTGCCAGCAGCCTGGACAGTTACACAGATACGCAGTATTTT
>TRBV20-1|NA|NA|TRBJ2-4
CSAREDLAKNIQYF
TGCAGTGCTAGAGAAGATTTAGCCAAAAACATTCAGTACTTC
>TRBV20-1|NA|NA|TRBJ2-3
CSASWGGTDTQYF
TGCAGTGCTAGCTGGGGGGGCACAGATACGCAGTATTTT
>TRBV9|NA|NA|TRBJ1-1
CASSPREAGGNTEAFF
TGTGCCAGCAGCCCTCGGGAAGCAGGCGGGAACACTGAAGCTTTCTTT
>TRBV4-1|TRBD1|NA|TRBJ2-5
CASSQGRDRSHGETQYF
TGCGCCAGCAGCCAAGGCCGGGACAGGTCCCACGGGGAGACCCAGTACTTC
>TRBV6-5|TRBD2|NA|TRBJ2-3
CASLLAGGDTQYF
TGTGCCAGCCTACTAGCGGGCGGAGATACGCAGTATTTT
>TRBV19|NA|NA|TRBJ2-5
CASSSTLTVRHQETQYF
TGTGCCAGTAGCTCTACTTTGACAGTGCGGCACCAAGAGACCCAGTACTTC
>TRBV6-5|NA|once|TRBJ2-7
CASSYSRVGTSSYEQYF
TGTGCCAGCAGTTACTCGAGGGTCGGGACAAGCTCCTACGAGCAGTACTTC
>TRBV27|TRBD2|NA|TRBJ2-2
CASSLGLASTGELFF
TGTGCCAGCAGTTTAGGACTAGCGAGCACCGGGGAGCTGTTTTTT
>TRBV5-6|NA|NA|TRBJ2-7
CASSTTGQPYEQYF
TGTGCCAGCAGCACTACCGGACAGCCCTACGAGCAGTACTTC
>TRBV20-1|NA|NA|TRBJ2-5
CSARVGAEGETQYF
TGCAGTGCTAGAGTGGGAGCGGAGGGGGAGACCCAGTACTTC
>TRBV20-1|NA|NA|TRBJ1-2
CSATADYGYTF
TGCAGTGCTACTGCAGACTATGGCTACACCTTC
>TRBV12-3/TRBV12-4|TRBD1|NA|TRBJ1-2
CASRAGGGHGYTF
TGTGCCAGCCGGGCCGGAGGGGGCCATGGCTACACCTTC
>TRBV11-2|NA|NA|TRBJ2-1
CASSFEWDNEQFF
TGTGCCAGCAGCTTCGAGTGGGACAATGAGCAGTTCTTC
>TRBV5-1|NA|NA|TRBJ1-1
CASSRGAPNTEAFF
TGCGCCAGCAGCCGAGGGGCTCCGAACACTGAAGCTTTCTTT
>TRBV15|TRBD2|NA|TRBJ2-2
CATSRAGTSGYTGELFF
TGTGCCACCAGCAGAGCCGGGACTAGCGGCTACACCGGGGAGCTGTTTTTT
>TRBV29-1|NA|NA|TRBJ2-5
CSVENKETQYF
TGCAGCGTTGAGAACAAAGAGACCCAGTACTTC
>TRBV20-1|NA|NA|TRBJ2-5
CSARRSGLLETQYF
TGCAGTGCTAGAAGGTCAGGGTTGTTAGAGACCCAGTACTTC
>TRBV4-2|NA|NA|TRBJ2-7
CASDPRENYEQYF
TGTGCCAGCGATCCCAGGGAAAACTACGAGCAGTACTTC
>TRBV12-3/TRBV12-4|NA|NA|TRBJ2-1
CASSFYLTDDPNEQFF
TGTGCCAGCAGTTTCTACCTCACCGATGACCCGAATGAGCAGTTCTTC
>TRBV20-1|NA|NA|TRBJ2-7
CSAHSTGESEQYF
TGCAGTGCACATAGTACCGGGGAAAGCGAGCAGTACTTC
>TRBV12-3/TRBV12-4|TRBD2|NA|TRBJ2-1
CASSLRSGTSGSKFF
TGTGCCAGCAGTTTACGAAGCGGGACTAGCGGGAGTAAGTTCTTC
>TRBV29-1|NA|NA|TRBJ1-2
CSAVHNYGYTF
TGCAGCGCCGTCCACAACTATGGCTACACCTTC
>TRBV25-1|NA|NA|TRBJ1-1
CASSVHRKAFF
TGTGCCAGCAGTGTCCACCGAAAAGCTTTCTTT
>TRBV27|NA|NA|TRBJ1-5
CASNLQGSNQPQHF
TGTGCCAGCAACCTTCAGGGGAGCAATCAGCCCCAGCATTTT
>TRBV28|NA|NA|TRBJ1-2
CASSLTSRGGYTF
TGTGCCAGCAGCCTGACATCGAGGGGGGGCTACACCTTC
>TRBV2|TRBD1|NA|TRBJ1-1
CASSTQGDTEAFF
TGTGCCAGCAGTACACAGGGGGACACTGAAGCTTTCTTT
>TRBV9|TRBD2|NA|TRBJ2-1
CASSVVTSGREFF
TGTGCCAGCAGCGTAGTTACTAGCGGGAGAGAGTTCTTC
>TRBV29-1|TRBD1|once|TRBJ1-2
CSAMDRDYGYTF
TGCAGCGCCATGGACAGGGACTATGGCTACACCTTC
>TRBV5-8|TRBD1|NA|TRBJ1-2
CASSRGPTGIGGYTF
TGTGCCAGCAGCCGTGGACCGACAGGGATCGGTGGCTACACCTTC
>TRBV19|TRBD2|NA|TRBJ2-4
CASSTAGGTKNIQYF
TGTGCCAGTAGTACGGCGGGAGGTACCAAAAACATTCAGTACTTC
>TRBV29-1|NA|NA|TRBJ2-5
CSVVHSYQETQYF
TGCAGCGTTGTCCATTCGTACCAAGAGACCCAGTACTTC
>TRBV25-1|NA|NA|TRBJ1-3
CASSESASGNTIYF
TGTGCCAGCAGTGAGAGTGCCTCTGGAAACACCATATATTTT
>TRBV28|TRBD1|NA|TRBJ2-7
CASTGTVNYEQYF
TGTGCCAGCACCGGGACAGTGAACTACGAGCAGTACTTC
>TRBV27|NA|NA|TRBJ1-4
CASRNTGTLGEKLFF
TGTGCCAGCAGGAATACAGGGACACTTGGTGAAAAACTGTTTTTT
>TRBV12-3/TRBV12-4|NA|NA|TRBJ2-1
CASSRDNNEQFF
TGTGCCAGCAGTCGGGACAACAATGAGCAGTTCTTC
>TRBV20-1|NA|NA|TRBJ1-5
CSASYLAGQPQHF
TGCAGTGCTAGCTATCTCGCTGGTCAGCCCCAGCATTTT
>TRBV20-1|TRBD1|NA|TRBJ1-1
CSAKNRGKKAEAFF
TGCAGTGCCAAGAACAGGGGCAAGAAAGCTGAAGCTTTCTTT